This T cell receptor (beta chain) was recorded in a study of Ad26.COV2.S vaccination and SARS-CoV-2 variants. V dropped 8 bases and J dropped 1 base, with 6 bases sitting between them. The CDR3 is 13 residues long. Looked up from germline, CDR1 is WSHSY and CDR2 is SAAADI. The protocol was immunoSEQ multiplex PCR, while the TCRdb copy is restricted to in-frame clones and leaves out a portion. The repertoire holds roughly 700,000 clones, approximately 88% seen once, with about 1.5% in the top ten. Treatment described: around 19 received Ad26.COV2.S at low or high dose, single or two shots; about 5 received placebo; per-sample allocation not given. Sample collection was performed on day 63 after the first vaccine or placebo injection.

Sequencing used peripheral blood, obtained in a trial of Ad26.COV2.S vaccine versus placebo. This receptor was obtained from a person between 18 and 60 years old who received the Ad26.COV2.S COVID-19 vaccine or a placebo. This chain links TRBV10-2 with TRBJ2-6; D unresolved. The CDR3 DNA is TGCGCCAGCGTCAGTTCTGGGGCCAACGTCCTGACTTTC. Translation gives CASVSSGANVLTF.